This T cell receptor beta chain was retrieved from a study of OX40 agonist ivuxolimab in advanced cancers. Findings of the study overall: Blood T cells, both CD4+ and CD8+, expanded clonally by week 6 at 0.1 to 3.0 mg/kg.

Here immunoSEQ multiplex PCR was the method, and the copy in TCRdb shows in-frame clones only, minus some. Of approximately 48,000 clones listed, around nine tenths were seen once; the top ten hold 10%. The germline V gene encodes CDR1 LGHNA and CDR2 YSLEER. This CDR3 region has 15 residues. V gave up 0 bases and J gave up 8 bases, with 16 bases separating them. In the case of this clone: Its antigen is currently unknown.

This specimen consisted of CD4+ or CD8+ T cells sorted from blood, obtained in a trial of the OX40 agonist ivuxolimab. This receptor was taken from an adult with an advanced solid tumor such as melanoma, head and neck, liver or kidney cancer. This chain connects TRBV4-3 to TRBJ1-1; D ambiguous. The CDR3 region is CASSQDRPGIGEAFF. CDR3 nucleotide sequence: TGCGCCAGCAGCCAAGATCGGCCCGGGATTGGAGAAGCTTTCTTT.